Listed here are 10 T cell receptor beta chains from one sample, sequenced in a study of cytomegalovirus exposure and HLA in healthy donors. The primer mix had 60 Vbeta and 13 Jbeta primers. Repertoires were generated with immunoSEQ multiplex PCR, while TCRdb's copy carries only in-frame clones and drops some. Among under 200,000 clones listed, roughly 88% were seen once. The sequencing input was PBMCs. The receptors come from a man younger than 30 in good health and CMV-seropositive.

This clone came up a few times. The V gene is TRBV5-6, the J gene TRBJ2-7, with D possibly matching TRBD1 (5 bases). Trimming left V 6 bases short and J 5 bases short, with 24 bases between. Germline CDR1 reads SGHDT; CDR2 reads YYEEEE. The CDR3 runs to 16 residues. The CDR3 sequence: CASNPKYTGRYNEQYF. The CDR3 DNA is TGTGCCAGCAACCCTAAATACACAGGCAGATACAACGAGCAGTACTTC.

J is TRBJ2-3 and V is TRBV15; unclear D gene. CDR3 length equals 14 residues. V was cut by 0 bases and J by 6 bases, with 10 bases left in between. Germline V lookup: CDR1 LNHNV, CDR2 YYDKDF (reference sequence). This CDR3 reads CATSREPGSDTQYF. In DNA, the CDR3 is TGTGCCACCAGCAGAGAACCAGGATCTGATACGCAGTATTTT.

V usage is TRBV4-1 and J usage is TRBJ2-7, with a possible D match to TRBD1 (6 bases). V was pared by 3 bases and J by 7 bases, with 10 bases between. Germline CDR1 reads MGHRA; CDR2 reads YSYEKL. There are 12 residues in the CDR3. As DNA, the CDR3 is TGCGCCAGCAGCCAGGGGGCAGGTGAGCAGTACTTC. This translates into CASSQGAGEQYF.

The V and J genes are TRBV7-2 and TRBJ1-4; D perhaps matches TRBD1 (5 bases). V was pared by 4 bases and J by 5 bases, with 11 bases between. The germline CDR1 and CDR2 sequences are SGHTA and FQGNSA. This CDR3 is built from 14 residues. For the CDR3, the DNA is TGTGCCAGCAGCTCGCCCCAGGGCAATGAAAAACTGTTTTTT. This translates into CASSSPQGNEKLFF.

V usage is TRBV7-6 and J usage is TRBJ1-6, with D perhaps TRBD1 (6 bases). Germline V CDR1 and CDR2: SGHVS, FNYEAQ. Deletions cut 3 bases from V and 0 bases from J, with 9 bases between. The CDR3 consists of 16 residues. CDR3 DNA sequence: TGTGCCAGCAGCTTCGACAGGAGCTCCTATAATTCACCCCTCCACTTT. Its translation: CASSFDRSSYNSPLHF.

This sequence joins TRBV19 and TRBJ2-7, with 7 bases that match TRBD1. CDR3 size: 11 residues. J was trimmed by 4 bases and V by 9 bases; bases with no gene match: 3. CDR1 is LNHDA, CDR2 SQIVND, per germline (reference sequence). CDR3 nucleotide sequence: TGTGCCAGCCGGGACAGATACGAGCAGTACTTC. Amino acids: CASRDRYEQYF.

This clone has more than one count but fewer than ten. The chain employs TRBV5-8 and TRBJ2-7; 8 bases are a match to TRBD1. Germline values: CDR1 SGHTS, CDR2 YDEGEE. This CDR3 comprises 15 residues. J lost 2 bases, V lost 0 bases, and 4 bases had no gene match. This chain's CDR3 is CASSLGRTGTYEQYF. CDR3 coding DNA: TGTGCCAGCAGCTTGGGTAGGACAGGGACCTACGAGCAGTACTTC.

The chain links TRBV10-3 to TRBJ2-5; D possibly corresponds to TRBD2 (7 bases). V was clipped by 3 bases and J by 4 bases, with 24 bases between them. Germline assignment: CDR1 ENHRY and CDR2 SYGVKD. This CDR3 comprises 18 residues. The CDR3 sequence: CAISESQGRDGYAETQYF. The CDR3 nucleotides read TGTGCCATCAGTGAATCGCAGGGGAGGGATGGTTATGCAGAGACCCAGTACTTC.

This clone appeared a few times. This chain links TRBV5-6 with TRBJ2-6; D is unresolved. V was cut by 4 bases and J by 2 bases, with 4 bases left in between. Germline CDR1 reads SGHDT; CDR2 reads YYEEEE. This CDR3 contains 13 residues. CDR3 bases: TGTGCCAGCAGCCAAACTGGGGCCAACGTCCTGACTTTC. Protein product: CASSQTGANVLTF.

The J gene is TRBJ1-1, the V gene TRBV30; D gene uncertain. The germline V gene encodes CDR1 GTSNPN and CDR2 SVGIG (reference sequence). The length of the CDR3 is 12 residues. Trimming cost V 5 bases and J 0 bases, with 7 bases left between them. The CDR3 here is CAWLRMNTEAFF. The CDR3 coding sequence is TGTGCCTGGCTGAGGATGAACACTGAAGCTTTCTTT.